This TCR beta chain was recorded in a study of T cells expressing NK-cell markers. This CDR3 is built from 15 residues. Looked up from germline, CDR1 is SGHRS and CDR2 is YFSETQ. Reanalyzing the 5' RACE reads, TCRdb keeps one entry per CDR3 protein, without DNA. Recorded for this sample: 500,000 to 700,000 distinct CDR3 sequences. The source is a man in his late teens or twenties in good health. The V and J genes are TRBV5-1 and TRBJ2-2. Sequenced: blood T cells: a sorted CD56 or NKG2C T cell subset, CD4+ or CD8+ T cells, or bulk PBMC T cells (not recorded which). CDR3 sequence: CASSLGGAKTGELFF.